This T cell receptor beta chain was documented in a study of cytomegalovirus exposure and HLA in healthy donors. On the study more broadly: Some 91 million unique TCRs from HLA-typed donors were held in an early release of data.

Per the germline V gene, CDR1 is LNHNV and CDR2 is YYDKDF (reference sequence). The CDR3 has 14 residues. The ends lost 5 bases at V and 8 bases at J; junction bases unmatched: 11. 13 Jbeta primers and 60 Vbeta primers were used for the PCR. Using immunoSEQ multiplex PCR, the repertoire was profiled, and TCRdb retains in-frame clones only, with some absent. The table lists 80,000 to 130,000 clones, approximately 70% of them singletons, with about 4.5% in the top ten. Healthy bone marrow donors formed the donor group. Donors were nominally healthy when sampled, though unrecorded immune exposures were likely.

This TCR derives from a woman younger than 30 in good health and CMV-seropositive. The chain carries TRBV15 and TRBJ1-2, with TRBD1 matching over 7 bases. Source material: PBMCs. The CDR3 loop reads CATSGSWTGDGYTF. The CDR3 DNA sequence: TGTGCCACCAGCGGTTCCTGGACAGGCGACGGCTACACCTTC. Combining the CDR3 with reference TRBV15 and TRBJ1-2 gives the whole variable domain DAMVIQNPRYQVTQFGKPVTLSCSQTLNHNVMYWYQQKSSQAPKLLFHYYDKDFNNEADTPDNFQSRRPNTSFCFLDIRSPGLGDTAMYLCATSGSWTGDGYTFGSGTRLTVV.